A selection of T cell receptor beta chains follows, all from one sample in a study of blood T cell repertoires in COVID-19. Produced via immunoSEQ multiplex PCR; TCRdb's table is partial and in-frame only. Here the sample spans over 90,000 clones, about 78% being singletons. The specimen was peripheral blood. Receptors originate from a man aged 55 to 70 with active or convalescent COVID-19. The conserved cysteine and the conserved F or W are not part of the CDR3 here. D genes are given only for firm matches.

D | J | V | CDR3
NA | TRBJ1-4 | TRBV16 | ASSQYLQKLF
NA | TRBJ1-4 | TRBV2 | ASSRYREKGKLF
NA | TRBJ1-2 | TRBV5-1 | ASSLNYEGYT
NA | TRBJ1-1 | TRBV6-5 | ASTGGQLNTEAF
NA | TRBJ2-1 | TRBV5-4 | ASSPEDVREQF
TRBD2 | TRBJ2-1 | TRBV5-1 | ASSLALAGEGEQF
NA | TRBJ1-1 | TRBV6-5 | ASTADSFGAEAF
TRBD2 | TRBJ2-7 | TRBV9 | ARMTAGGPSYEQY
NA | TRBJ2-4 | TRBV7-2 | ASSLRGALSLAKNIQY
NA | TRBJ1-4 | TRBV6-2/TRBV6-3 | ASSYSSSWEKLF
NA | TRBJ1-1 | TRBV29-1 | SALTANTEAF
NA | TRBJ2-7 | TRBV2 | ASSGDSDYEQY